This entry lists 18 T cell receptor beta chains sequenced from one sample in a study of beta chain features in type 1 diabetes. TCRB transcripts that were expressed got sequenced, as all of the isolated RNA had been reverse transcribed. The method was immunoSEQ multiplex PCR; TCRdb's version includes in-frame clones alone and lacks a portion of them. There are 250,000 to 400,000 clones in the sample; around 13% occur only once, and roughly 7% lies in the top ten. Sequencing input: central memory CD4+ T cells from blood. Every receptor here comes from a man in his thirties or forties in good health.

This clone was counted only a few times. This chain joins TRBV2 and TRBJ2-6; TRBD1 is a possible D gene (6 bases). The CDR3 contains 15 residues. Germline lookup yields CDR1 SNHLY and CDR2 FYNNEI. Deletions cut 6 bases from V and 4 bases from J, with 13 bases between. CDR3 region: CASRNRVPGANVLTF. CDR3 nucleotide sequence: TGTGCCAGCAGGAACAGGGTCCCAGGGGCCAACGTCCTGACTTTC.

This clone came up a few times. CDR3 residues: CASSLGSRSYNEQFF. The CDR3 nucleotides are TGTGCCAGCAGTCTCGGGAGTAGGTCCTACAATGAGCAGTTCTTC. The chain couples TRBV25-1 to TRBJ2-1, with a tentative D call TRBD2 (6 bases). Trimming pared 5 bases from V and 1 base from J, leaving 12 bases between. CDR1 is MGHDK and CDR2 is SYGVNS in the germline V gene. The CDR3 sequence is 15 residues long. The variable domain in full, completed from reference TRBV25-1 and TRBJ2-1, reads EADIYQTPRYLVIGTGKKITLECSQTMGHDKMYWYQQDPGMELHLIHYSYGVNSTEKGDLSSESTVSRIRTEHFPLTLESARPSHTSQYLCASSLGSRSYNEQFFGPGTRLTVL.

This clone was seen at least ten times. The chain links TRBV28 to TRBJ2-4; D is unclear. This CDR3 contains 15 residues. The germline CDR1 and CDR2 sequences are MDHEN and SYDVKM. The V gene lost 7 bases and the J gene lost 0 bases, with 13 bases spanning the gap. The CDR3 DNA reads as TGTGCCAGCACCGGTCATATTCTAGCCAAAAACATTCAGTACTTC. Residues: CASTGHILAKNIQYF.

This clone was counted a few times. The chain couples TRBV4-3 to TRBJ1-1; D possibly corresponds to TRBD1 (6 bases). The V gene's germline CDR1 is LGHNA and CDR2 YSLEER. The CDR3 spans 17 residues. The V end was cut by 4 bases, the J end by 5 bases, with 23 bases between. As DNA, the CDR3 is TGCGCCAGCAGCCCCAGCCCCGCACAAGGGGGGAGAACTGAAGCTTTCTTT. Amino acids: CASSPSPAQGGRTEAFF.

J is TRBJ1-1 and V is TRBV6-1; 9 bases fit TRBD1. The CDR3 sequence is 15 residues long. V lost 6 bases and J lost 4; bases outside the gene matches: 9. Germline V CDR1 and CDR2: MNHNS, SASEGT. CDR3 nucleotides: TGTGCCAGCAGCCACCGACAGGGGGTGACCACTGAAGCTTTCTTT. Amino acids: CASSHRQGVTTEAFF.

This clone was detected a few times. The V and J genes are TRBV5-4 and TRBJ1-4; D is ambiguous. Trimming cost V 4 bases and J 8 bases, with 15 bases left between them. CDR1 SGHNT and CDR2 YYREEE come from the germline V gene (reference sequence). This CDR3 is built from 14 residues. The CDR3 spells CASSRDGTTEKLFF. CDR3 in DNA: TGTGCCAGCAGCCGCGACGGTACAACGGAAAAACTGTTTTTT.

This clone was detected only a few times. The V call is TRBV14, the J call TRBJ2-7, with a tentative D call TRBD2 (5 bases). The CDR3 has 15 residues. Germline V gene lookup returns CDR1 SGHDN and CDR2 FVKESK. V dropped 1 base and J dropped 4 bases, with 14 bases sitting between them. CDR3: CASSQGRARRYEQYV. DNA of the CDR3: TGTGCCAGCAGCCAAGGGCGGGCCCGGAGGTACGAGCAGTACGTC.

The chain employs TRBV5-4 and TRBJ1-6; a weak D match, TRBD1 (5 bases). CDR1 is SGHNT, CDR2 YYREEE, per germline (reference sequence). The CDR3 sequence is 13 residues long. Trimming shortened V by 2 bases and J by 13 bases, and 13 bases separated the two germline ends. The CDR3 is CASSFASGGPLHF. CDR3 nucleotide sequence: TGTGCCAGCAGCTTTGCCTCCGGGGGGCCCCTCCACTTT.

Turning to this clone: Given a far larger clone just one base away, this is likely a sequencing read error. Other nucleotide sequences in the sample specify the same CDR3. The rearrangement uses TRBV5-1 and TRBJ2-7; D is perhaps TRBD2 (5 bases). CDR1 and CDR2 (germline): SGHRS, YFSETQ. V was cut by 1 base and J by 3 bases, with 5 bases left in between. The CDR3 contains 12 residues. DNA of the CDR3: TGCGCCAGCAGCTTGCGGGGCTACGAGCAGTACTTC. It yields the protein CASSLRGYEQYF.

The chain employs TRBV30 and TRBJ1-1; D unresolved. Germline CDR1 and CDR2: GTSNPN and SVGIG (reference sequence). Trimming shortened V by 3 bases and J by 3 bases, and 11 bases separated the two germline ends. This CDR3 is built from 13 residues. For the CDR3, the DNA is TGTGCCTGGAGACAAAACTGGGACACTGAAGCTTTCTTT. Protein sequence: CAWRQNWDTEAFF.

Turning to this clone: Its ends do not fully match the called genes, so a read error is possible. V gene TRBV6-6 combines with J gene TRBJ1-1; 8 bases agree with TRBD1. This CDR3 comprises 14 residues. Per the germline V gene, CDR1 is MNHNY and CDR2 is SVGAGI (reference sequence). The CDR3 here is CAISKDRVGTEAFF. The CDR3 DNA reads as TGTGCCATCAGTAAGGACAGGGTGGGAACTGAAGCTTTCTTT.

This clone turned up a few times. The CDR3 bases are TGTGCCAGCAGCCGGCATGACAGCTCCTACGAGCAGTACTTC. Translation gives CASSRHDSSYEQYF. The chain has TRBV7-9 and TRBJ2-7; possible D gene TRBD1, 5 bases. The CDR3 has 14 amino acids. V was cut by 5 bases and J by 0 bases, with 11 bases left in between. Looked up from germline, CDR1 is SEHNR and CDR2 is FQNEAQ (reference sequence).

This chain uses TRBV9 with TRBJ2-1, with 8 bases that match TRBD1. Germline V lookup: CDR1 SGDLS, CDR2 YYNGEE. This CDR3 region has 15 residues. V was pared by 3 bases and J by 8 bases, with 10 bases of the junction left unmatched. This chain's CDR3 is CASSAAGGYGDEQFF. DNA of the CDR3: TGTGCCAGCAGCGCCGCAGGGGGCTATGGCGATGAGCAGTTCTTC.

There are a few counts of this clone. This chain uses TRBV6-1 with TRBJ2-1; TRBD1 matches at 9 bases. Germline V gene lookup returns CDR1 MNHNS and CDR2 SASEGT. The CDR3 runs 13 residues. V lost 5 bases to trimming and J lost 12 bases; unmatched junction nucleotides: 8. Here the CDR3 reads CASSSGTGRGQFF. CDR3 bases: TGTGCCAGCAGTTCCGGGACAGGGAGAGGGCAGTTCTTC.

About this clone itself: The identical CDR3 is also encoded by other nucleotide sequences in the sample. This chain links TRBV9 with TRBJ2-6, with D perhaps given as TRBD1 or TRBD2 (5 bases each). Germline V gene sequence: CDR1 SGDLS, CDR2 YYNGEE. V lost 0 bases, J lost 0 bases, and 10 bases lay in between. This CDR3 has 17 amino acids. For the CDR3, the DNA is TGTGCCAGCAGCGTAGGGTGGGGGAGCTCTGGGGCCAACGTCCTGACTTTC. Translated: CASSVGWGSSGANVLTF.

This clone was counted a few times. The chain recombines TRBV7-9 with TRBJ1-1; D unclear. V dropped 3 bases and J dropped 6 bases, with 2 bases sitting between them. The CDR3 is 10 amino acids. Germline V lookup: CDR1 SEHNR, CDR2 FQNEAQ (reference sequence). The CDR3 sequence is CASSFAEAFF. CDR3 nucleotide sequence: TGTGCCAGCAGCTTCGCTGAAGCTTTCTTT.

This clone was seen repeatedly, ten times or more. The CDR3 loop reads CAARGSLSNEQYV. The CDR3 bases are TGTGCCGCCAGGGGGAGTCTAAGCAACGAGCAGTACGTC. This chain joins TRBV6-5 and TRBJ2-7; 7 bases map to TRBD1. Germline CDR1 and CDR2: MNHEY and SVGAGI. V shed 11 bases and J 5 bases; nucleotides not matched to a gene: 12. The CDR3 spans 13 residues.

The sample holds a few counts of this clone. The rearrangement uses TRBV5-1 and TRBJ2-7, with 9 bases identical to TRBD2. There are 15 residues in the CDR3. Looked up from germline, CDR1 is SGHRS and CDR2 is YFSETQ. V dropped 8 bases and J dropped 5; count of bases not matched to a gene: 14. CDR3: CASTRGGGAENEQYF. CDR3 coding DNA: TGCGCCAGTACCCGGGGCGGGGGGGCCGAGAACGAGCAGTACTTC.